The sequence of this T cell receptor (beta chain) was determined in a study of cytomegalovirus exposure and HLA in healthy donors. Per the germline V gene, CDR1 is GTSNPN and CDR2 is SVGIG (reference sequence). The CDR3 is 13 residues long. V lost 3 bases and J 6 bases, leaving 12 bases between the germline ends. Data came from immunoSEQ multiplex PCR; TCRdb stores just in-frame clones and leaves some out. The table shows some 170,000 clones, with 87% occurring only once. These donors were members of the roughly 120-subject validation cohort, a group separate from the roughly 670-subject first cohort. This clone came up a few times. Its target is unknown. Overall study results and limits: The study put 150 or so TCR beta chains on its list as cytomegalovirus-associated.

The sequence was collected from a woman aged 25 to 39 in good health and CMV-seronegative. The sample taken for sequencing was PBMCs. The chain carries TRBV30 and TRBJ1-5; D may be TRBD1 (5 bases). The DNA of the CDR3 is TGTGCCTGGAGCCGCGACCAGGGTCAGCCCCAGCATTTT. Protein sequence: CAWSRDQGQPQHF. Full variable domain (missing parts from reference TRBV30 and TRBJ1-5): SQTIHQWPATLVQPVGSPLSLECTVEGTSNPNLYWYRQAAGRGLQLLFYSVGIGQISSEVPQNLSASRPQDRQFILSSKKLLLSDSGFYLCAWSRDQGQPQHFGDGTRLSIL.